What follows are 19 T cell receptor beta chains derived from one specimen sequenced in a study of blood T cell repertoires in COVID-19. TCRdb's copy holds only in-frame clones and misses some; the assay was immunoSEQ multiplex PCR. The table records 96,000 or so clones, 88% of them present only once. Source material: peripheral blood. These receptors all come from an elderly woman with acute or convalescent COVID-19.

This chain joins TRBV5-1 and TRBJ2-1, with a tentative D call TRBD2 (5 bases). The CDR3 totals 16 residues. Germline lookup yields CDR1 SGHRS and CDR2 YFSETQ. The V end lost 4 bases, the J end lost 5 bases, and 19 bases lay between the germline ends. The CDR3 loop reads CASSPSSWVGHNEQFF. CDR3 nucleotide sequence: TGCGCCAGCAGCCCCTCTAGCTGGGTAGGGCACAATGAGCAGTTCTTC.

This clone was picked up one time. The V and J genes are TRBV6-6 and TRBJ1-1; no reliable D call. This CDR3 contains 14 residues. The germline V gene has CDR1 MNHNY and CDR2 SVGAGI (reference sequence). Trimming took 6 bases from V and 3 from J, leaving 14 bases between them. CDR3 bases: TGTGCCAGCAGCCAGCGGGTATCGGACACTGAAGCTTTCTTT. It encodes CASSQRVSDTEAFF.

This clone showed up just once. The rearrangement joins TRBV5-5 to TRBJ1-3; no firm D call. The CDR3 spans 15 residues. Trimming pared 3 bases from V and 0 bases from J, leaving 10 bases between. The germline CDR1 and CDR2 sequences are SGHKS and YYEKEE (reference sequence). CDR3: CASSSGLYSGNTIYF. The CDR3 bases are TGTGCCAGCAGCTCAGGACTGTACTCTGGAAACACCATATATTTT.

J is TRBJ2-7 and V is TRBV7-2, with a weak D call TRBD2 (5 bases). Germline V lookup: CDR1 SGHTA, CDR2 FQGNSA. V lost 3 bases, J lost 0 bases, and 6 bases lay in between. The CDR3 totals 13 residues. The CDR3 sequence: CASSLRVSYEQYF. The DNA for the CDR3 is TGTGCCAGCAGCTTGAGGGTCTCCTACGAGCAGTACTTC.

The chain is built from TRBV5-6 and TRBJ2-1, with TRBD2 identical over 11 bases. In germline, CDR1 is SGHDT, CDR2 YYEEEE. There are 16 residues in the CDR3. Losses at the gene ends were 3 bases for V and 5 bases for J; bases not matched to a gene: 7. The CDR3 bases are TGTGCCAGCAGCTGGGGACTAGCGGCAGGTAACAATGAGCAGTTCTTC. Encoded protein: CASSWGLAAGNNEQFF.

This chain uses TRBV9 with TRBJ1-1; D call uncertain. Trimming shortened V by 4 bases and J by 1 base, and 8 bases separated the two germline ends. Germline-derived CDR1 and CDR2 are SGDLS and YYNGEE. This CDR3 is built from 13 residues. CDR3 sequence reads: CASSREPNTEAFF. CDR3 coding DNA: TGTGCCAGCAGCCGGGAACCGAACACTGAAGCTTTCTTT.

The chain employs TRBV15 and TRBJ1-2; a possible D gene is TRBD1 (6 bases). The germline V gene has CDR1 LNHNV and CDR2 YYDKDF (reference sequence). The germline V and J ends were trimmed by 5 bases and 8 bases, with 15 bases remaining between them. The CDR3 length is 13 residues. Written as DNA, the CDR3 is TGTGCCACCAGCGGAGGACAGTCTCTCGGCTACACCTTC. The encoded protein is CATSGGQSLGYTF. The full variable domain, completed using reference TRBV15 and TRBJ1-2, is DAMVIQNPRYQVTQFGKPVTLSCSQTLNHNVMYWYQQKSSQAPKLLFHYYDKDFNNEADTPDNFQSRRPNTSFCFLDIRSPGLGDTAMYLCATSGGQSLGYTFGSGTRLTVV.

The chain uses TRBV7-2 and TRBJ2-1; a weak D match, TRBD2 (5 bases). This CDR3 is built from 17 residues. Looked up from germline, CDR1 is SGHTA and CDR2 is FQGNSA. V shed 2 bases and J shed 3 bases, with 17 bases lying between them. Written as DNA, the CDR3 is TGTGCCAGCAGCTTATTCCCTTCCACGGCGGGCTACAATGAGCAGTTCTTC. Its protein is CASSLFPSTAGYNEQFF.

The sample holds one count of this clone. The chain joins TRBV28 to TRBJ1-4, with TRBD1 matching 11 bases. The CDR3 length is 15 residues. Trimming took 5 bases from V and 7 from J; bases not matched to a gene: 6. Germline V gene lookup returns CDR1 MDHEN and CDR2 SYDVKM. The CDR3 loop reads CASSEVGQGVEKLFF. CDR3 DNA: TGTGCCAGCAGTGAGGTGGGACAGGGGGTTGAAAAACTGTTTTTT.

The chain has TRBV24-1 and TRBJ1-1; 10 bases are shared with TRBD1. The CDR3 covers 13 residues. Germline V gene data show CDR1 as KGHDR and CDR2 as SFDVKD. Trimming removed 11 bases from V and 5 bases from J; junction bases left unmatched: 7. The CDR3 DNA follows: TGTGCCAGGGACAGGGGCGCGTATACTGAAGCTTTCTTT. Its protein product is CARDRGAYTEAFF.

This clone showed up just a few times. The chain recombines TRBV27 with TRBJ2-7; the match to TRBD2 covers 12 bases. This CDR3 spans 13 amino acids. Looked up from germline, CDR1 is MNHEY and CDR2 is SMNVEV (reference sequence). V trimming: 8 bases; J trimming: 6 bases; junction bases outside the gene matches: 5. The CDR3 coding sequence is TGTGCCAGCCGACTAGCGGGAGCACCCGAGCAGTACTTC. Translation: CASRLAGAPEQYF.

V is TRBV10-3 and J is TRBJ1-2; the D gene is possibly TRBD1 (5 bases). The CDR3 loop spans 14 amino acids. V lost 0 bases and J lost 7, with 12 bases in between. Germline V gives CDR1 ENHRY, CDR2 SYGVKD. The CDR3 DNA sequence: TGTGCCATCAGTGAGTCCGGGGGTGACGCTGGCTACACCTTC. Translation: CAISESGGDAGYTF.

V usage is TRBV5-6 and J usage is TRBJ1-5; D gene ambiguous. The CDR3 is 15 amino acids. The ends were cut back, 2 bases at V and 3 bases at J, with 12 bases in the middle. Germline CDR1 and CDR2: SGHDT and YYEEEE. The CDR3 loop is CASSLANGINQPQHF. DNA for the CDR3: TGTGCCAGCAGCTTAGCCAACGGGATCAATCAGCCCCAGCATTTT.

This clone came up once. The chain uses TRBV11-2 and TRBJ2-7, with 9 bases aligning to TRBD2. CDR3 size: 16 residues. Trimming took 4 bases from V and 0 from J; bases not matched to a gene: 7. Germline values: CDR1 SGHAT, CDR2 FQNNGV. This CDR3 is CASSWMASGVSYEQYF. The CDR3 nucleotides read TGTGCCAGCAGCTGGATGGCTAGCGGGGTCTCCTACGAGCAGTACTTC. Supplemented by reference TRBV11-2 and TRBJ2-7, the full variable domain reads EAGVAQSPRYKIIEKRQSVAFWCNPISGHATLYWYQQILGQGPKLLIQFQNNGVVDDSQLPKDRFSAERLKGVDSTLKIQPAKLEDSAVYLCASSWMASGVSYEQYFGPGTRLTVT.

The J gene is TRBJ2-3, the V gene TRBV7-3, with 7 bases fitting TRBD2. This CDR3 has 15 residues. Germline trimming cut 2 bases from V and 4 bases from J; bases unmatched to any gene: 6. The germline gives CDR1 SGHTA, CDR2 FQGTGA. As DNA, the CDR3 is TGTGCCAGCAGCTTAGGCGGAGCGGGACCAGATACGCAGTATTTT. Amino acid sequence: CASSLGGAGPDTQYF. The entire variable domain, with the rest obtained from reference TRBV7-3 and TRBJ2-3, is as follows: GAGVSQTPSNKVTEKGKYVELRCDPISGHTALYWYRQSLGQGPEFLIYFQGTGAADDSGLPNDRFFAVRPEGSVSTLKIQRTERGDSAVYLCASSLGGAGPDTQYFGPGTRLTVL.

The CDR3 sequence: CASSDPGTSYEQYF. CDR3 DNA: TGTGCCAGCAGTGATCCGGGAACGTCCTACGAGCAGTACTTC. V is TRBV6-1 and J is TRBJ2-7; perhaps TRBD2 as D (5 bases). Germline V gene sequence: CDR1 MNHNS, CDR2 SASEGT. This CDR3 is 14 amino acids long. With 3 bases removed from V and 1 base from J, the gap between germline ends came to 10 bases.

V is TRBV28 and J is TRBJ1-2; D gene uncertain. This CDR3 is 17 amino acids long. Trimming cost V 2 bases and J 6 bases, with 22 bases left between them. CDR1 is MDHEN and CDR2 is SYDVKM in the germline V gene. The CDR3 sequence: CASSLMQPTLSGDGYTF. Written as DNA, the CDR3 is TGTGCCAGCAGTTTAATGCAGCCGACCCTCTCCGGAGATGGCTACACCTTC.

This clone was seen more than once but under ten times. This sequence joins TRBV10-3 and TRBJ1-5; TRBD1 matches at 9 bases. The CDR3 totals 14 residues. Germline trimming cut 7 bases from V and 7 bases from J; bases unmatched to any gene: 8. Germline CDR1 is ENHRY and CDR2 is SYGVKD. CDR3 protein: CAITPDRGGQPQHF. CDR3 DNA: TGTGCCATCACCCCGGACAGGGGAGGACAGCCCCAGCATTTT.

The chain employs TRBV6-5 and TRBJ1-5, with 9 nucleotides matching TRBD1. The germline gives CDR1 MNHEY, CDR2 SVGAGI. The CDR3 totals 15 residues. Trimming at V came to 4 bases and at J to 2 bases, leaving 3 bases not matched to a gene. In DNA, the CDR3 is TGTGCCAGCAGTTTTAGGACAGGGGGCAATCAGCCCCAGCATTTT. Residues: CASSFRTGGNQPQHF.